This T cell receptor (beta chain) derives from a study of technical replicates of blood from a handful of donors. The table came from immunoSEQ multiplex PCR; TCRdb's copy has only in-frame clones and leaves some out. The sample carries approximately 99,000 clones, 90% to 97% recorded once. Trimming took off 4 bases at V and 7 bases at J, with 10 bases between the two ends. Looked up from germline, CDR1 is SGHNT and CDR2 is YENEEA. The CDR3 has 13 amino acids. Sequenced sample: T cells isolated from PBMCs. This chain uses TRBV11-3 with TRBJ1-4; unclear D gene. This TCR came from a human donor in good health. CDR3 sequence (DNA): TGTGCCAGCAGCTACCGTGCGGTTGAAAAACTGTTTTTT. Protein: CASSYRAVEKLFF.